The next 18 T cell receptor beta chains were all read from a single sample in a study of control samples from healthy donors and cancer patients. Assay: immunoSEQ multiplex PCR; the TCRdb copy retains only in-frame clones and omits some. Among approximately 85,000 clones, 85% to 90% were seen once, and the ten largest hold about 7.6%. Sequenced material: blood. The receptors were gathered from a woman in her sixties or seventies in good health.

This CDR3 reads CASSRVGELFF. The CDR3 coding sequence is TGTGCCAGCAGTCGAGTCGGGGAGCTGTTTTTT. The gene calls are TRBV12-3 or TRBV12-4 and TRBJ2-2; D unresolved. The V gene lost 5 bases and the J gene lost 7 bases, with 5 bases spanning the gap. The CDR3 totals 11 residues.

This rearrangement joins TRBV6-5 to TRBJ1-5, with 7 bases that match TRBD1. Trimming at V came to 7 bases and at J to 3 bases, leaving 6 bases not matched to a gene. The germline CDR1 and CDR2 sequences are MNHEY and SVGAGI. This CDR3 has 14 amino acids. The CDR3 DNA follows: TGTGCCAGCACGACAGGGTCTGTCAATCAGCCCCAGCATTTT. Translated, it gives CASTTGSVNQPQHF.

V gene TRBV14 combines with J gene TRBJ1-2; D not certain. CDR3 length: 15 residues. Germline CDR1 and CDR2: SGHDN and FVKESK. Trimming removed 4 bases at V and 8 bases at J, with 20 bases between. The CDR3 reads CASSPRPGFLEGYTF. CDR3 in DNA: TGTGCCAGCAGCCCCAGGCCGGGGTTCCTAGAGGGCTACACCTTC.

This rearrangement joins TRBV12-3 or TRBV12-4 to TRBJ2-2, with 7 bases that match TRBD2. J was trimmed by 5 bases and V by 4 bases; bases with no gene match: 1. CDR3 length: 13 residues. CDR3 bases: TGTGCCAGCAGTTGGCGGGGGACCGGGGAGCTGTTTTTT. This translates into CASSWRGTGELFF.

The chain joins TRBV5-1 to TRBJ2-5, with unresolved D. The germline V and J ends were trimmed by 4 bases and 3 bases, with 10 bases remaining between them. Germline V gene lookup returns CDR1 SGHRS and CDR2 YFSETQ. The CDR3 spans 13 residues. CDR3 sequence reads: CASSLYMEETQYF. The CDR3 region has the DNA TGCGCCAGCAGCCTTTACATGGAAGAGACCCAGTACTTC.

The V gene is TRBV2, the J gene TRBJ1-3; no clear D gene. CDR3 length: 15 amino acids. CDR1 is SNHLY and CDR2 is FYNNEI in the germline V gene. V lost 1 base to trimming and J lost 4 bases, with 11 bases between them. The CDR3 reads CASSEGRGVGNTIYF. DNA of the CDR3: TGTGCCAGCAGTGAAGGCCGCGGTGTGGGAAACACCATATATTTT.

This chain links TRBV11-1 with TRBJ2-3; D possibly corresponds to TRBD1 (5 bases). Germline V gene data show CDR1 as SGHAT and CDR2 as FQDESV (reference sequence). Trimming left V 5 bases short and J 1 base short, with 10 bases between. The CDR3 is 14 residues long. CDR3 in amino acids: CASSQGERTDTQYF. The DNA for the CDR3 is TGTGCCAGCAGCCAAGGGGAACGCACAGATACGCAGTATTTT.

This chain links TRBV11-2 with TRBJ2-7; 7 nucleotides line up with TRBD2. Germline CDR1 is SGHAT and CDR2 is FQNNGV. The CDR3 totals 14 residues. The ends lost 7 bases at V and 7 bases at J; junction bases unmatched: 13. The CDR3 DNA reads as TGTGCCAGCAAGCGGGAACAGGCAATCCTAGAGCAGTACTTC. Translation: CASKREQAILEQYF.

The count of this clone is one. The chain recombines TRBV9 with TRBJ2-7; D is undetermined. With 4 bases removed from V and 0 bases from J, the gap between germline ends came to 17 bases. Germline CDR1 and CDR2: SGDLS and YYNGEE. This CDR3 has 16 amino acids. Written as DNA, the CDR3 is TGTGCCAGCAGCCCAAACCCCCCTCCCAACTCCTACGAGCAGTACTTC. Protein: CASSPNPPPNSYEQYF.

By share, this clone counts as medium-sized (0.01 to 0.1%). The V gene is TRBV11-2, the J gene TRBJ2-2, with 9 bases aligning to TRBD1. Trimming took 4 bases from V and 7 from J; bases not matched to a gene: 10. The length of the CDR3 is 16 residues. CDR1 and CDR2 (germline): SGHAT, FQNNGV. Here the CDR3 DNA reads TGTGCCAGCAGCTCTCACAGGGGGCCTTTAGGCGGGGAGCTGTTTTTT. This codes for CASSSHRGPLGGELFF.

In this sample, this clone turned up a few times. This rearrangement joins TRBV10-3 to TRBJ1-2, with D uncertain. CDR3 length: 12 residues. CDR1 is ENHRY and CDR2 is SYGVKD in the germline V gene. V lost 0 bases and J 4 bases, leaving 3 bases between the germline ends. The CDR3 here is CAISESVYGYTF. CDR3 DNA sequence: TGTGCCATCAGTGAGTCTGTCTATGGCTACACCTTC.

This clone was counted a single time. This sequence joins TRBV2 and TRBJ2-7; D may correspond to TRBD1 or TRBD2 (5 bases each). The CDR3 consists of 12 residues. The V gene's germline CDR1 is SNHLY and CDR2 FYNNEI. Trimming took 4 bases from V and 2 from J, leaving 6 bases between them. DNA of the CDR3: TGTGCCAGCAGTGGGGGACCCTACGAGCAGTACTTC. This encodes CASSGGPYEQYF. Together with reference TRBV2 and TRBJ2-7, the CDR3 gives the full variable domain: EPEVTQTPSHQVTQMGQEVILRCVPISNHLYFYWYRQILGQKVEFLVSFYNNEISEKSEIFDDQFSVERPDGSNFTLKIRSTKLEDSAMYFCASSGGPYEQYFGPGTRLTVT.

The V gene is TRBV10-2, the J gene TRBJ2-2, with TRBD1 matching over 9 bases. The junction had 6 bases not matched to a gene; V was cut back by 6 bases and J by 4 bases. The CDR3 covers 15 residues. CDR1 WSHSY and CDR2 SAAADI come from the germline V gene. This chain's CDR3 is CASRSGTGSTGELFF. The CDR3 DNA is TGCGCCAGCAGATCCGGGACAGGGTCCACCGGGGAGCTGTTTTTT.

V usage is TRBV5-1 and J usage is TRBJ2-5; no clear D. The CDR3 totals 14 residues. Per germline, CDR1 SGHRS and CDR2 YFSETQ. V lost 1 base and J lost 5, with 12 bases in between. The CDR3 is CASSLSALGETQYF. The CDR3 DNA reads TGCGCCAGCAGCTTGTCGGCGTTAGGGGAGACCCAGTACTTC.

The V gene is TRBV30, the J gene TRBJ1-5; no clear D gene. The germline CDR1 and CDR2 sequences are GTSNPN and SVGIG (reference sequence). V was clipped by 0 bases and J by 7 bases, with 10 bases between them. The CDR3 has 13 amino acids. In DNA, the CDR3 is TGTGCCTGGAGTGTAAGTACAGCACAGCCCCAGCATTTT. Encoded protein: CAWSVSTAQPQHF. Looking up the rest from reference TRBV30 and TRBJ1-5 gives the full variable domain: SQTIHQWPATLVQPVGSPLSLECTVEGTSNPNLYWYRQAAGRGLQLLFYSVGIGQISSEVPQNLSASRPQDRQFILSSKKLLLSDSGFYLCAWSVSTAQPQHFGDGTRLSIL.

The chain carries TRBV7-9 and TRBJ1-1; 8 positions match TRBD1. V trimming: 3 bases; J trimming: 4 bases; junction bases outside the gene matches: 7. Looked up from germline, CDR1 is SEHNR and CDR2 is FQNEAQ (reference sequence). CDR3 length: 15 amino acids. The CDR3 region is CASSFGGQGGTEAFF. For the CDR3, the DNA is TGTGCCAGCAGCTTCGGAGGACAGGGCGGCACTGAAGCTTTCTTT.

The rearrangement uses TRBV28 and TRBJ1-1; D remains ambiguous. The CDR3 is 14 residues long. CDR1 MDHEN and CDR2 SYDVKM come from the germline V gene. Between the trimmed V and J ends, which lost 7 bases and 6 bases, there was a span of 18 bases. The CDR3 sequence: CASTARPGVAEAFF. The DNA of the CDR3 is TGTGCCAGCACCGCGCGACCCGGCGTGGCTGAAGCTTTCTTT.

The V call is TRBV7-8, the J call TRBJ1-4; D may be TRBD1 (5 bases). The V gene lost 4 bases and the J gene lost 3 bases, with 15 bases spanning the gap. CDR1 and CDR2 (germline): SGHVS, FQNEAQ. The length of the CDR3 is 16 residues. The CDR3 DNA reads TGTGCCAGCAGCTACCGCAGGGCGGGGGCTAATGAAAAACTGTTTTTT. It encodes CASSYRRAGANEKLFF.